This TCR beta chain was sequenced for a study of cytomegalovirus exposure and HLA in healthy donors. This clone was recorded a few times. As yet, its antigen is unknown. Both 60 Vbeta primers and 13 Jbeta primers went into the PCR. Authors' methods: In a later analysis, some 80 million unique TCR beta chains included roughly 11 million shared by two or more donors. Using immunoSEQ multiplex PCR, the repertoire was profiled, and TCRdb retains in-frame clones only, with some absent. The D gene and trimming were derived from the DNA, and the V and J assignments and clone size from that table. The table lists 100,000 to 150,000 clones, under 20% of them singletons, with approximately 2.9% in the top ten. This CDR3 region has 12 residues. The V and J ends lost 7 bases and 4 bases respectively, with 10 bases between them. Germline-derived CDR1 and CDR2 are MNHEY and SVGAGI. Notes on the study in general: Indistinguishable V segments, including TRBV6-2 and TRBV6-3, were excluded. Among TCR beta chains, those listed as cytomegalovirus-associated numbered around 160.

The receptor was derived from a female donor in good health and CMV-seropositive. The chain uses TRBV6-5 and TRBJ1-2; no clear D gene. The source material was PBMCs. CDR3 amino acids: CASNDNVYGYTF. The CDR3 bases are TGTGCCAGCAACGACAACGTCTATGGCTACACCTTC.